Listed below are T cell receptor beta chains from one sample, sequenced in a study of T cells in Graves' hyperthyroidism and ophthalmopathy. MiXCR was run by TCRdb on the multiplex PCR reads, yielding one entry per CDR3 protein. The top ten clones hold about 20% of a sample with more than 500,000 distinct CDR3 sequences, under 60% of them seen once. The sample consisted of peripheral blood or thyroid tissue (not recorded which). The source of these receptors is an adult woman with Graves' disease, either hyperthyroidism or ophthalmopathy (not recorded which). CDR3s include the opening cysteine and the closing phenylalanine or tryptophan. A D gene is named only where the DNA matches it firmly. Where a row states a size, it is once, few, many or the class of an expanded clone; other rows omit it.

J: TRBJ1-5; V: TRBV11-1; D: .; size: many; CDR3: CASSFDRQNQPQHF; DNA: TGTGCCAGCAGCTTTGACAGGCAAAATCAGCCCCAGCATTTT
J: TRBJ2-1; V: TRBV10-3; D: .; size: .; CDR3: CAISTDSCEQFF; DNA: TGTGCCATCAGCACAGACTCCTGCGAGCAGTTCTTC
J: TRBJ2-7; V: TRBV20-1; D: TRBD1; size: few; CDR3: CSARDGTGTYEQYF; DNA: TGCAGTGCTAGAGATGGGACAGGGACCTACGAGCAGTACTTC
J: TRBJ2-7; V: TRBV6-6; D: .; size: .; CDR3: CASSSSLGEYEQYF; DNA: TGTGCCAGCAGTTCAAGCCTGGGGGAGTACGAGCAGTACTTC
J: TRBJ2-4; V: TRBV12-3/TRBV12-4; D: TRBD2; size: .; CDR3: CASSSSGLAGDPRNIQYF; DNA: TGTGCCAGCAGTTCCTCCGGATTAGCGGGAGACCCACGGAACATTCAGTACTTC
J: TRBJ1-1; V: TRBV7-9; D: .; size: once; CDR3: CASSRDPGSVNTEAFF; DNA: TGTGCCAGCAGCCGCGACCCGGGCAGTGTGAACACTGAAGCTTTCTTT
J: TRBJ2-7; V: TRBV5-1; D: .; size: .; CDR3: CASSLGPGGTNEQYF; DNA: TGCGCCAGCAGCTTGGGTCCAGGGGGGACAAACGAGCAGTACTTC
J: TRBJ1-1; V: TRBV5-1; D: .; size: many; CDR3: CASSLAGRGNTEAFF; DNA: TGCGCCAGCAGCTTGGCCGGTAGGGGAAACACTGAAGCTTTCTTT
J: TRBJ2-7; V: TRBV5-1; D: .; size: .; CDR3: CASSPNRPSITGQYF; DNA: TGCGCCAGCAGCCCTAATAGGCCGTCGATAACCGGGCAGTACTTC
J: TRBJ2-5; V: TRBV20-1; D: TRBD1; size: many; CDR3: CSVGDRGLFFRETQYF; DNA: TGCAGCGTTGGGGACAGGGGGTTATTTTTTCGGGAGACCCAGTACTTC
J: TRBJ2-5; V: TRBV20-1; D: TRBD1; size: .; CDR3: CSASGTGTQPQYF; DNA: TGCAGTGCTAGTGGGACAGGGACTCAGCCCCAGTACTTC